This T cell receptor (beta chain) was captured by sequencing in a study of CXCR3-negative and CXCR3-positive naive CD8 T cells. Whole-study results and caveats: Post-cryopreservation CXCR3 expression was partly diminished, and the bulk of assays employed fresh PBMCs. Naive subsets did not differ in surface CD5, and TRB CDR3 properties served to infer TCR strength. High diversity, comparable across both naive subsets, contrasted with much lower diversity in memory CD8+ cells.

As for this clonotype: Its specificity is not known.

Among CD8+ T cells, naive ones were CD45RO-CCR7+CD27+CD95-. The TRB cDNA libraries were prepared by 5' RACE with UMI labels. TCRdb reprocessed the 5' RACE reads and keeps a single row for each CDR3 protein, giving no DNA. This sample's table reports fewer than 55,000 distinct CDR3 sequences. The sequencing sample was made of naive CXCR3- CD8+ T cells from blood. The subset here: CD45RO-CCR7+CD27+CD95- naive CD8+ T cells lacking CXCR3 (TNR3-). This TCR was recovered from a human donor in good health. Some clones in this sample may be carry-over from other donors' samples.

CDR3 loop: CASSPYTGELFF. This chain links TRBV7-2 with TRBJ2-2. The CDR3 spans 12 residues. The germline gives CDR1 SGHTA, CDR2 FQGNSA.